This paragraph covers one T cell receptor (beta chain) sequence. This sample is drawn from a study of T cell changes during pregnancy in multiple sclerosis. Germline V gives CDR1 MNHNY, CDR2 SVGAGI (reference sequence). Trimming cost V 2 bases and J 7 bases, with 11 bases left between them. The CDR3 is 14 residues long. The protocol was immunoSEQ multiplex PCR, while the TCRdb copy is restricted to in-frame clones and leaves out a portion. The data contain tens of thousands of clones, 85% to 90% of them singletons. The source material was peripheral blood, sampled in the first trimester of pregnancy. The chain links TRBV6-6 to TRBJ2-2, with D perhaps TRBD1 (7 bases). This receptor was obtained from a female donor in good health, enrolled as a control in a pregnancy study. The CDR3 loop reads CASSYARGVGELFF. In DNA, the CDR3 is TGTGCCAGCAGTTACGCCAGGGGGGTCGGGGAGCTGTTTTTT.